This TCR beta chain was obtained from a study of patients and donors after allogeneic stem cell transplantation. Each CDR3 protein gets one entry after TCRdb re-called the RT-PCR reads with MiXCR. The data show around 8,800 distinct CDR3 sequences, 3% to 4.5% seen once. The CDR3 length is 14 residues. V gave up 5 bases and J gave up 4 bases, with 12 bases separating them. In germline, CDR1 is SGHNT, CDR2 YENEEA. This clonotype was detected ten times or more. The specimen sequenced was blood, either unsorted or a sorted T cell fraction (not recorded which). The chain couples TRBV11-3 to TRBJ2-1; D may be TRBD2 (6 bases). This TCR derives from a human donor who was either an allogeneic HSCT recipient or a stem cell or donor lymphocyte infusion donor (not recorded which). It is not recorded whose cells these are; they may come from a transplant donor. This chain's CDR3 is CASSPGTLYNEQFF. DNA of the CDR3: TGTGCCAGCAGCCCAGGGACTTTATACAATGAGCAGTTCTTC. Together with reference TRBV11-3 and TRBJ2-1, the CDR3 gives the full variable domain: EAGVVQSPRYKIIEKKQPVAFWCNPISGHNTLYWYLQNLGQGPELLIRYENEEAVDDSQLPKDRFSAERLKGVDSTLKIQPAELGDSAVYLCASSPGTLYNEQFFGPGTRLTVL.